A selection of T cell receptor beta chains follows, all from one sample in a study of long-term antiretroviral therapy in people with HIV. Here immunoSEQ multiplex PCR was the method, and the copy in TCRdb shows in-frame clones only, minus some. The table records about 20,000 clones, more than 70% of them present only once. The specimen was unsorted PBMCs, collected around 2.5 years after starting antiretroviral therapy. Receptors were obtained from a man between 35 and 55 years old with HIV. Both conserved end residues are part of each CDR3. D genes are given only for firm matches. Rows give clone size only sometimes, using once, few, many, or a class for an expanded clone.

once,NA,TRBV11-2,TRBJ1-4,CASSLAGAGPTNEKLFF,TGTGCCAGCAGCTTGGCAGGAGCGGGACCAACTAATGAAAAACTGTTTTTT
once,TRBD1,TRBV5-1,TRBJ2-7,CASSPPGQGIPYEQYF,TGCGCCAGCAGCCCCCCGGGACAGGGGATCCCCTACGAGCAGTACTTC
NA,NA,TRBV9,TRBJ2-7,CASSVESWSGEQYF,TGTGCCAGCAGCGTAGAGAGCTGGTCTGGCGAGCAGTACTTC
few,NA,TRBV15,TRBJ1-6,CATSRDYGTQLGPLHF,TGTGCCACCAGCAGAGATTACGGGACACAGCTGGGGCCCCTCCACTTT
NA,NA,TRBV18,TRBJ2-5,CASSPRGGEETQYF,TGTGCCAGCTCACCCCGTGGGGGCGAGGAGACCCAGTACTTC
once,TRBD2,TRBV10-2,TRBJ2-1,CASTPGLAVINEQFF,TGCGCCAGCACACCGGGACTAGCGGTGATCAATGAGCAGTTCTTC
NA,TRBD2,TRBV18,TRBJ2-1,CASSPGASGSYNEQFF,TGTGCCAGCTCACCCGGTGCAAGCGGGAGCTACAATGAGCAGTTCTTC
NA,TRBD2,TRBV5-6,TRBJ2-5,CASSFASGYKETQYF,TGTGCCAGCAGCTTCGCTAGCGGGTACAAAGAGACCCAGTACTTC
NA,NA,TRBV18,TRBJ2-3,CASSPLRGDTQYF,TGTGCCAGCTCACCTTTAAGGGGAGATACGCAGTATTTT
NA,TRBD1,TRBV18,TRBJ2-5,CASSPQGARETQYF,TGTGCCAGCTCACCACAGGGGGCGCGGGAGACCCAGTACTTC
NA,NA,TRBV18,TRBJ2-3,CASSPELGDTQYF,TGTGCCAGCTCACCGGAACTCGGGGATACGCAGTATTTT
NA,TRBD2,TRBV11-3,TRBJ2-1,CASSSGGGANNEQFF,TGTGCCAGCTCCAGCGGCGGGGGGGCCAACAATGAGCAGTTCTTC
NA,NA,TRBV7-8,TRBJ1-2,CASSLGVGLLDFLGYTF,TGTGCCAGCAGCTTAGGTGTAGGGCTGCTCGACTTTCTTGGCTACACCTTC
once,TRBD1,TRBV7-2,TRBJ2-7,CASSWGTGGSYEQYF,TGTGCCAGCAGCTGGGGGACAGGGGGATCCTACGAGCAGTACTTC
NA,TRBD2,TRBV5-8,TRBJ2-1,CASSSRYPLTSVSYNEQFF,TGTGCCAGCAGCTCGAGATACCCACTGACTAGCGTGTCCTACAATGAGCAGTTCTTC
NA,NA,TRBV27,TRBJ2-7,CASSSPRGQMEQYF,TGTGCCAGCAGTTCCCCCCGGGGGCAAATGGAGCAGTACTTC
NA,NA,TRBV30,TRBJ1-1,CAWTLGTVNTEAFF,TGTGCCTGGACCTTAGGGACGGTGAACACTGAAGCTTTCTTT
NA,NA,TRBV6-1,TRBJ1-2,CASRDWGTPYGYTF,TGTGCCAGCCGGGACTGGGGGACTCCCTATGGCTACACCTTC
once,TRBD2,TRBV9,TRBJ2-7,CASSAFSGGTYEQYF,TGTGCCAGCAGCGCATTTAGCGGGGGAACCTACGAGCAGTACTTC
NA,NA,TRBV11-2,TRBJ2-5,CASSSRTIQETQYF,TGTGCCAGCAGCTCACGGACCATCCAAGAGACCCAGTACTTC
NA,NA,TRBV9,TRBJ1-5,CASSVAEGSNQPQHF,TGTGCCAGCAGCGTAGCCGAAGGGTCCAATCAGCCCCAGCATTTT